The T cell receptor (beta chain) described here comes from a study of blood T cells in healthy people across ages. Alongside a J-beta primer mix, a sample-barcoded 5' primer served in a second PCR lasting about 7 to 12 cycles. TCRdb re-analysed the 5' RACE reads in MiXCR, keeping a single row per CDR3 protein. The data contain approximately 780,000 distinct CDR3 sequences, around a quarter of them seen just once; the ten biggest clones take up 2.5% to 3.5%. This CDR3 has 15 amino acids. In germline, CDR1 is DFQATT, CDR2 SNEGSKA (reference sequence). V lost 3 bases and J lost 5; bases outside the gene matches: 8. This clonotype was seen a handful of times. What it recognizes is unknown. Study findings and constraints: The donors' CMV status was not determined, possibly confounding changes in expanded clonotypes.

The sample was also linked to a second study, of T cells of mothers and their children.

The sequence derives from a boy aged 5-17 years in good health. Sequencing used blood. The V and J genes are TRBV20-1 and TRBJ2-5; 11 positions match TRBD2. CDR3 nucleotide sequence: TGCAGTGCTAGTCTTAGCGGGGGGGCCATGGAGACCCAGTACTTC. This translates into CSASLSGGAMETQYF.